This T cell receptor beta chain was identified in a study of blood T cell repertoires in COVID-19. Donors in Cohort 3 who had recovered were those with two negative PCRs, healthcare professional clearance, or resolution of their symptoms. Using immunoSEQ multiplex PCR, the repertoire was profiled, and TCRdb retains in-frame clones only, with some absent. The sample carries fewer than 20,000 clones, approximately 88% recorded once. Germline V gene data show CDR1 as SGHTA and CDR2 as FQGNSA. The CDR3 runs to 15 residues. V was shortened by 1 base and J by 6 bases, with 16 bases between the two germline ends.

This chain links TRBV7-2 with TRBJ2-7, with D possibly matching TRBD1 (6 bases). This sequence originates from a young woman who had recovered from COVID-19. Sequenced sample: PBMCs or T cells enriched from blood (not recorded which). The CDR3 region is CASSLEITGRGEQYF. Written as DNA, the CDR3 is TGTGCCAGCAGCTTAGAGATAACAGGGAGAGGCGAGCAGTACTTC.